One sample yielded the 2 T cell receptor beta chains listed below, sequenced in a study of T cells in Graves' hyperthyroidism and ophthalmopathy. Amplification yielded TCR beta CDR3 regions, with RNA transcripts as the source. First-round RT-PCR targeting the TCR CDR3 was performed with the HTBI primer set. TCRdb reanalysed the multiplex PCR reads using MiXCR and keeps one entry per CDR3 protein. The table has hundreds of thousands of distinct CDR3 sequences, about 15% seen once. Sequenced material: blood. These receptors were collected from a woman aged 60 to 75 with Graves' ophthalmopathy.

This clonotype occurred many times. This chain joins TRBV6-1 and TRBJ1-1, with D tentatively TRBD1 (6 bases). Trimming took 6 bases from V and 4 from J, leaving 9 bases between them. CDR3 length: 12 amino acids. From germline, CDR1 is MNHNS and CDR2 SASEGT. The DNA of the CDR3 is TGTGCCAGCAGCCGCAGGGGCACTGAAGCTTTCTTT. This translates into CASSRRGTEAFF.

The rearrangement joins TRBV4-2 to TRBJ1-2, with a possible D match to TRBD1 (5 bases). Between the trimmed V and J ends, which lost 1 base and 4 bases, there was a span of 10 bases. This CDR3 region has 14 residues. Per the germline V gene, CDR1 is LGHNA and CDR2 is YNFKEQ. CDR3 region: CASSQAGDLYGYTF. The DNA for the CDR3 is TGTGCCAGCAGCCAAGCGGGGGACCTCTATGGCTACACCTTC.